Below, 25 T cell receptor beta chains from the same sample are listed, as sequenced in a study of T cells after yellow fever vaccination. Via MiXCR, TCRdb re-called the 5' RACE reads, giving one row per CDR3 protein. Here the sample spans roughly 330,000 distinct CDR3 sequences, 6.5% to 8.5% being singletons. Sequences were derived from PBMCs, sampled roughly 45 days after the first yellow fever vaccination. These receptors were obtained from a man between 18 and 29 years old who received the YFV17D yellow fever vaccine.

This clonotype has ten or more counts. CDR3 region: CASSSGNQPQHF. CDR3 in DNA: TGTGCCAGCAGTTCGGGGAATCAGCCCCAGCATTTT. The chain uses TRBV12-3 or TRBV12-4 and TRBJ1-5; D not resolved. V lost 4 bases to trimming and J lost 4 bases, with 5 bases between them. The CDR3 loop spans 12 amino acids.

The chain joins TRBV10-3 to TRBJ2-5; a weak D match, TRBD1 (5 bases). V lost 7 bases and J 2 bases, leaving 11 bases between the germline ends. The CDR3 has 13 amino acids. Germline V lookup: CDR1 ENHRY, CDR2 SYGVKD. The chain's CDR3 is CAITQGLQETQYF. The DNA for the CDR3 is TGTGCCATCACCCAGGGTTTACAAGAGACCCAGTACTTC.

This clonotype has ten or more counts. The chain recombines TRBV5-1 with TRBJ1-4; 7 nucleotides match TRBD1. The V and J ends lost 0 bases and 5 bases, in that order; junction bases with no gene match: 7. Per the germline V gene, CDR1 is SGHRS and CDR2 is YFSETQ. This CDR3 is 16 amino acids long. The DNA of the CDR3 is TGCGCCAGCAGCTTGGCCAATACAGGGGCGAATGAAAAACTGTTTTTT. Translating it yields CASSLANTGANEKLFF.

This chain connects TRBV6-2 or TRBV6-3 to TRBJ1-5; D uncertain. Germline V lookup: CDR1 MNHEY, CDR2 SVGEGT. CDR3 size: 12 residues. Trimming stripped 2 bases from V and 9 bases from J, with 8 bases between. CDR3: CASSYSNAPQHF. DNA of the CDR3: TGTGCCAGCAGTTACAGCAACGCGCCCCAGCATTTT.

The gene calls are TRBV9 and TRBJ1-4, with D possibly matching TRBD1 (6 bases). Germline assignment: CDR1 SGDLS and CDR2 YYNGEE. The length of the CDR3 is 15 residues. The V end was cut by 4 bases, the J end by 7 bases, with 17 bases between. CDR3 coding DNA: TGTGCCAGCAGCCCCCGGGGGGCCGCAGCTGAAAAACTGTTTTTT. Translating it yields CASSPRGAAAEKLFF. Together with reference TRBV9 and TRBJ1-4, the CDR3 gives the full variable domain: DSGVTQTPKHLITATGQRVTLRCSPRSGDLSVYWYQQSLDQGLQFLIQYYNGEERAKGNILERFSAQQFPDLHSELNLSSLELGDSALYFCASSPRGAAAEKLFFGSGTQLSVL.

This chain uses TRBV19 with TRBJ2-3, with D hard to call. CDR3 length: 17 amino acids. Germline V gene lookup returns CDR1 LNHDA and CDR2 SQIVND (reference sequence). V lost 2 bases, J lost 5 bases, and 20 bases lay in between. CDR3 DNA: TGTGCCAGTAGTATACCCGACCGTATAAGTAAGGTAGATACGCAGTATTTT. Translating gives CASSIPDRISKVDTQYF.

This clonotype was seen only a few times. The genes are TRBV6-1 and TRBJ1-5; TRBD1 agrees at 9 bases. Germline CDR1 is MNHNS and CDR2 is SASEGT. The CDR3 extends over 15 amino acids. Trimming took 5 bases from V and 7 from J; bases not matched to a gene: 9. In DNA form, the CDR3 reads TGTGCCAGCAGTCCGGACAGGGGACGCGACCAGCCCCAGCATTTT. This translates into CASSPDRGRDQPQHF.

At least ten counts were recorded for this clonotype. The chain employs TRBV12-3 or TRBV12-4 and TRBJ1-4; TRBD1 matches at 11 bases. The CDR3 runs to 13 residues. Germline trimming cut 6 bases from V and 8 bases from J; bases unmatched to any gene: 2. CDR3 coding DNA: TGTGCCAGCAGACGGACAGGGGGCGAAAAACTGTTTTTT. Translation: CASRRTGGEKLFF.

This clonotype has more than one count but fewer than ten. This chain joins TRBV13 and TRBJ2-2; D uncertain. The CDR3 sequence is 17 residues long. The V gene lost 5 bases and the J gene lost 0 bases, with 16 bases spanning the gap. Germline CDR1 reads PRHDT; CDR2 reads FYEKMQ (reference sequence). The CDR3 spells CASSPPGSRANTGELFF. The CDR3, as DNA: TGTGCCAGCAGCCCACCCGGGTCACGGGCGAACACCGGGGAGCTGTTTTTT.

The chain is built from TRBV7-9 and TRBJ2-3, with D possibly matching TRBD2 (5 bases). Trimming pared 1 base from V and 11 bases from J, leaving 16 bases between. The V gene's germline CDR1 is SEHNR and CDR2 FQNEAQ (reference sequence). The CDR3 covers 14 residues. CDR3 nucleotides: TGTGCCAGCAGCTTAGATTCGGGGATGAGCCTGCAGTATTTT. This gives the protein CASSLDSGMSLQYF.

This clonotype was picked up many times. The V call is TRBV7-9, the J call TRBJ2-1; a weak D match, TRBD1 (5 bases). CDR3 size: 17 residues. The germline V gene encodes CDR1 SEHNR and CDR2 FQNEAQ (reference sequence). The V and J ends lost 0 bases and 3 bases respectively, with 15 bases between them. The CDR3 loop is CASSLATQGGSYNEQFF. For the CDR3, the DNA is TGTGCCAGCAGCTTAGCGACCCAGGGTGGTAGCTACAATGAGCAGTTCTTC.

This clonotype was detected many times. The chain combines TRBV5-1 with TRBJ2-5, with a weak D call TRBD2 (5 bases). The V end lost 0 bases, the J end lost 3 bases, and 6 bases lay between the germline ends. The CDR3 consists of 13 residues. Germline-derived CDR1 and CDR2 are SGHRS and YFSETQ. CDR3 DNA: TGCGCCAGCAGCTTGGGGAGGAAAGAGACCCAGTACTTC. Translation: CASSLGRKETQYF.

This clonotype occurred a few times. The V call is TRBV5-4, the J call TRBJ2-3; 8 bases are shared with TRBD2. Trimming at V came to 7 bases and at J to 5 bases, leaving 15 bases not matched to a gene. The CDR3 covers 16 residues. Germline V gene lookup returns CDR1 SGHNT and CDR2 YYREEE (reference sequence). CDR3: CASQPPGGEIGDTQYF. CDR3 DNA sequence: TGTGCCAGCCAACCGCCGGGGGGGGAAATCGGAGATACGCAGTATTTT.

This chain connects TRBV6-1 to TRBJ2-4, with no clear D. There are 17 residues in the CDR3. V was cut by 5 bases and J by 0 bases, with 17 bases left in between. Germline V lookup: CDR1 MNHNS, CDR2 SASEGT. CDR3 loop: CASSPHGRSLAKNIQYF. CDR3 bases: TGTGCCAGCAGTCCCCACGGGCGGTCCCTAGCCAAAAACATTCAGTACTTC.

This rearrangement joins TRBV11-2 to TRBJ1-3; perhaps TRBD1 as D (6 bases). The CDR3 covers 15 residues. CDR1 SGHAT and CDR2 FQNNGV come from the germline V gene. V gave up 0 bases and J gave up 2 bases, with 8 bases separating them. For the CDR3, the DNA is TGTGCCAGCAGCTTAGACAGGGGTCCTGGAAACACCATATATTTT. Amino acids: CASSLDRGPGNTIYF.

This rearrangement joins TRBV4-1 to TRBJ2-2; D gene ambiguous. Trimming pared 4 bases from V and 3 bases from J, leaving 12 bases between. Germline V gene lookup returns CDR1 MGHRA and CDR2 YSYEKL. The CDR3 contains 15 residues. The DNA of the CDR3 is TGCGCCAGCAGCCCCGGTATGTTGTACACCGGGGAGCTGTTTTTT. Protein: CASSPGMLYTGELFF.

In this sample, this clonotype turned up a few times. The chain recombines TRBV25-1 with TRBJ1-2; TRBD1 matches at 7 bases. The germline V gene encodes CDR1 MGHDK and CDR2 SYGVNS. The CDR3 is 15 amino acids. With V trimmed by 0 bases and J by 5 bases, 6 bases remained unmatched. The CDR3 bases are TGTGCCAGCAGTGAATACTCCGGGACAGCTTATGGCTACACCTTC. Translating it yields CASSEYSGTAYGYTF.

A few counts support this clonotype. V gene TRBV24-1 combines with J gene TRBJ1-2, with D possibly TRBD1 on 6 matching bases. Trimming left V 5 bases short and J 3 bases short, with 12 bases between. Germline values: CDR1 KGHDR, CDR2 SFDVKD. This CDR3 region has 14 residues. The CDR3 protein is CATSAEGVDYGYTF. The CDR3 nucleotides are TGTGCCACCAGTGCCGAGGGGGTCGACTATGGCTACACCTTC.

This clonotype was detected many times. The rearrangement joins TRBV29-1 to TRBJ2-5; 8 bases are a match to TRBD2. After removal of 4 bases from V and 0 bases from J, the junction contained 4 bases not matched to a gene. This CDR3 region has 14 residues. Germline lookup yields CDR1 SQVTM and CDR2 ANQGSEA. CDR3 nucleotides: TGCAGCGTTGCCCAGCGGGGGAACCAAGAGACCCAGTACTTC. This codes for CSVAQRGNQETQYF.

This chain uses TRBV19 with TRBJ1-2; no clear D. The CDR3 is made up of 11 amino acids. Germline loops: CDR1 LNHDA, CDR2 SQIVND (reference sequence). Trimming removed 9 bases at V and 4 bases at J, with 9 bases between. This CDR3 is CASYVPYGYTF. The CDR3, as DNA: TGTGCCAGCTACGTGCCCTATGGCTACACCTTC.

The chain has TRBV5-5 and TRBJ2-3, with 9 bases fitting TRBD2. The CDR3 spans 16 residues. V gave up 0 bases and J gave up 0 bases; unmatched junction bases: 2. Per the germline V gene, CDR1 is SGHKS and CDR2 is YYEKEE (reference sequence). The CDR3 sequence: CASSLVLAGSTDTQYF. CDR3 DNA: TGTGCCAGCAGCTTGGTTCTAGCGGGGAGCACAGATACGCAGTATTTT.

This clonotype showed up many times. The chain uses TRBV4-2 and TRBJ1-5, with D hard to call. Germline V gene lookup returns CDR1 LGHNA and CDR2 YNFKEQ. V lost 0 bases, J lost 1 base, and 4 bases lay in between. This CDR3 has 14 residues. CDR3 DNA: TGTGCCAGCAGCCAAGATAGGAGCAATCAGCCCCAGCATTTT. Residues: CASSQDRSNQPQHF.

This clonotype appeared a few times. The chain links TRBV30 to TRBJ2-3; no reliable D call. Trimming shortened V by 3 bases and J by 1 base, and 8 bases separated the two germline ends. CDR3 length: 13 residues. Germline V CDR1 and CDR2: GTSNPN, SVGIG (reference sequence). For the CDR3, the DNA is TGTGCCTGGAGGGGGTGGGGCACAGATACGCAGTATTTT. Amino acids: CAWRGWGTDTQYF.

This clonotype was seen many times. The CDR3 loop is CAIPWGAGGNSPLHF. CDR3 DNA sequence: TGTGCCATCCCCTGGGGGGCAGGAGGAAATTCACCCCTCCACTTT. V and J are TRBV7-9 and TRBJ1-6; possibly TRBD1 for D (6 bases). In germline, CDR1 is SEHNR, CDR2 FQNEAQ (reference sequence). V was trimmed by 10 bases and J by 7 bases, leaving 20 bases between them. The CDR3 has 15 amino acids.

The CDR3 sequence is CASSLGTHASEAFF. DNA for the CDR3: TGTGCCAGCAGCCTCGGGACCCACGCTAGTGAAGCTTTCTTT. The chain joins TRBV7-2 to TRBJ1-1; the D gene is possibly TRBD1 (5 bases). CDR3 size: 14 residues. Per the germline V gene, CDR1 is SGHTA and CDR2 is FQGNSA. Trimming shortened V by 5 bases and J by 7 bases, and 17 bases separated the two germline ends. The complete variable domain, with remaining parts taken from reference TRBV7-2 and TRBJ1-1, reads GAGVSQSPSNKVTEKGKDVELRCDPISGHTALYWYRQSLGQGLEFLIYFQGNSAPDKSGLPSDRFSAERTGGSVSTLTIQRTQQEDSAVYLCASSLGTHASEAFFGQGTRLTVV.